This TCR beta chain is drawn from a study of T-cell memory formation after mild COVID-19. On the study more broadly: TCR clusters were largely donor specific.

5'RACE primed at constant segments yielded TCR alpha and TCR beta cDNA libraries bearing sample barcodes and UMIs. From the 5' RACE reads, TCRdb called clonotypes with MiXCR, one entry per CDR3 protein. Seen here are about 120,000 distinct CDR3 sequences, about a sixth observed once, and the top ten hold 11% to 15%. Findings of the study overall: Chiefly within CM and EM were the contracting CD4+ clones; CD8+ ones were within EMRA. Balance between CD4 and CD8 was seen in clones contracting day 15 to 85, and a CD4+ lean was seen in later expanders.

As concerns this clonotype: Its antigen is undetermined.

V was trimmed by 7 bases and J by 5 bases, leaving 20 bases between them. This CDR3 region has 15 residues. The source material was PBMCs or a T cell subset sorted from them (not recorded which). This clonotype was obtained from an adult woman who had mild COVID-19 (a few samples of this study predate the infection). Cell type and time point are not known. The rearrangement joins TRBV12-3 or TRBV12-4 to TRBJ1-1, with a possible D match to TRBD1 (5 bases). DNA of the CDR3: TGTGCCAGCACCTTCTCGGGTCAGGGTTTTACTGAAGCTTTCTTT. Translation gives CASTFSGQGFTEAFF.